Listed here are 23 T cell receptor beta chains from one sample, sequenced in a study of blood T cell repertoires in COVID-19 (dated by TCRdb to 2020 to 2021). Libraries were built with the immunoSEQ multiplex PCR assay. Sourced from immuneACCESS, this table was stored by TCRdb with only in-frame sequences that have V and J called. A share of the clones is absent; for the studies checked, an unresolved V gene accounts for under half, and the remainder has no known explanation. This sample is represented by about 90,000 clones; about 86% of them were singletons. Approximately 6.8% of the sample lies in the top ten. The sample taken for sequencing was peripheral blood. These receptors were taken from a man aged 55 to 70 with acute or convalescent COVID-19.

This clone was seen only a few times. The CDR3 DNA is TGTGCCAGCAGACCCGGTACAGCCGCCAACACTGAAGCTTTCTTT. It encodes CASRPGTAANTEAFF. V gene TRBV5-4 combines with J gene TRBJ1-1, with D uncertain. Germline V gene data show CDR1 as SGHNT and CDR2 as YYREEE (reference sequence). V dropped 5 bases and J dropped 2 bases, with 16 bases sitting between them. The CDR3 runs to 15 residues.

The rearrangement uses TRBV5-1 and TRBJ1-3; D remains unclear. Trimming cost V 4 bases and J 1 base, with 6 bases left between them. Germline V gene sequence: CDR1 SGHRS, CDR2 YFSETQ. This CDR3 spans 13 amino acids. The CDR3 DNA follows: TGCGCCAGCAGCGTGAGGTCTGGAAACACCATATATTTT. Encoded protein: CASSVRSGNTIYF.

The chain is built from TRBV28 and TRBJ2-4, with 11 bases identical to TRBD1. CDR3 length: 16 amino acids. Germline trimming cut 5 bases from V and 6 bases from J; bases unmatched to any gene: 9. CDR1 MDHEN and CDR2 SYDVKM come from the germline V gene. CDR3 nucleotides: TGTGCCAGCAGTCAATCCGGGACAGGGGGAGCAAACATTCAGTACTTC. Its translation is CASSQSGTGGANIQYF.

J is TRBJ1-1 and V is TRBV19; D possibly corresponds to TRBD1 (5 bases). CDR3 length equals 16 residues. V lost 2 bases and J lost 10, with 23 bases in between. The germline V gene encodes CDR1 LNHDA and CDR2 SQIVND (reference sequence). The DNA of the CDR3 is TGTGCCAGTAGTATATCCCCCAGGGCAGGACAACCCCTAGCTTTCTTT. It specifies CASSISPRAGQPLAFF.

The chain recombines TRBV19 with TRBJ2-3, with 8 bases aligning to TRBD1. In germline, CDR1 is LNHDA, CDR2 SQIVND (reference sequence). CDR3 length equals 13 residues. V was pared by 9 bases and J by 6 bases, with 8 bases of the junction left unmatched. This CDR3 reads CASGDRQGDTQYF. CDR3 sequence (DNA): TGTGCCAGCGGGGACAGGCAAGGGGATACGCAGTATTTT.

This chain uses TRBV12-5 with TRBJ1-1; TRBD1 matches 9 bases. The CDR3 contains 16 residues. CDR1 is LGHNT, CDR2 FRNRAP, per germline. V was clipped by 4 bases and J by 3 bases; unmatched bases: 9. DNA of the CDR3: TGTGCTAGTGGTTCGGGGACAGGGAAGTGGGACACTGAAGCTTTCTTT. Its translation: CASGSGTGKWDTEAFF. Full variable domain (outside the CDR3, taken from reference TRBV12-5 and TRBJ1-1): DARVTQTPRHKVTEMGQEVTMRCQPILGHNTVFWYRQTMMQGLELLAYFRNRAPLDDSGMPKDRFSAEMPDATLATLKIQPSEPRDSAVYFCASGSGTGKWDTEAFFGQGTRLTVV.

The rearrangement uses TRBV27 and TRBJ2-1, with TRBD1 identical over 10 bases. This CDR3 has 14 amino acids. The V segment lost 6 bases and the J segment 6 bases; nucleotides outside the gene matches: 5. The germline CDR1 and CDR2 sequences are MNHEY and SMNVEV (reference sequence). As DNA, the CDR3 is TGTGCCAGCAGATGGACAGGGGGGGCCAATGAGCAGTTCTTC. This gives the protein CASRWTGGANEQFF.

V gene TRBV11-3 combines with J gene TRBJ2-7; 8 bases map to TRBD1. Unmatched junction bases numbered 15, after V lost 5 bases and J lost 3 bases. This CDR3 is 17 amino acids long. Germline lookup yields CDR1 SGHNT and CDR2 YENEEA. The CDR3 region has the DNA TGTGCCAGCAGCCTTAGACCCCCTGGACAGGGCGGCTACGAGCAGTACTTC. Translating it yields CASSLRPPGQGGYEQYF. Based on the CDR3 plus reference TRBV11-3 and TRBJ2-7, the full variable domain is EAGVVQSPRYKIIEKKQPVAFWCNPISGHNTLYWYLQNLGQGPELLIRYENEEAVDDSQLPKDRFSAERLKGVDSTLKIQPAELGDSAVYLCASSLRPPGQGGYEQYFGPGTRLTVT.

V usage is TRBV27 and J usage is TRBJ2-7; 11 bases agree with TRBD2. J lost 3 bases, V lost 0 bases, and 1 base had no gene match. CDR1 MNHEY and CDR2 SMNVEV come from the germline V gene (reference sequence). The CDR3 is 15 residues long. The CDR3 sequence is CASSLSTSGGYEQYF. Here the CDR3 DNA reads TGTGCCAGCAGTTTATCTACTAGCGGGGGCTACGAGCAGTACTTC.

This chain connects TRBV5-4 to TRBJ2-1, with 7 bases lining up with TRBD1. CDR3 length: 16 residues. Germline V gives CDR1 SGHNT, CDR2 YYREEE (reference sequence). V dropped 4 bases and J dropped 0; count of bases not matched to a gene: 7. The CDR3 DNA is TGTGCCAGCAGCCAACAGGGGCAGAGCTCCTACAATGAGCAGTTCTTC. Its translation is CASSQQGQSSYNEQFF.

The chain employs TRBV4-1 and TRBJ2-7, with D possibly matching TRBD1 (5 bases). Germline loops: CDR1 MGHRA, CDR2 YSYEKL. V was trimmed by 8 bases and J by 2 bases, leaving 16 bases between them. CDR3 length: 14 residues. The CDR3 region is CASARAGPAYEQYF. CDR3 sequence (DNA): TGCGCCAGCGCCAGGGCAGGACCCGCCTACGAGCAGTACTTC.

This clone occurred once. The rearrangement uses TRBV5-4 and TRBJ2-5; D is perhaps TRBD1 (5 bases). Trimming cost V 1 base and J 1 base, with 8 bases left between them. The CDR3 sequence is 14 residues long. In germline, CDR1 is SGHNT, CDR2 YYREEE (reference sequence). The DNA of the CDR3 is TGTGCCAGCAGCTTGCAGGGTCCCCAAGAGACCCAGTACTTC. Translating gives CASSLQGPQETQYF.

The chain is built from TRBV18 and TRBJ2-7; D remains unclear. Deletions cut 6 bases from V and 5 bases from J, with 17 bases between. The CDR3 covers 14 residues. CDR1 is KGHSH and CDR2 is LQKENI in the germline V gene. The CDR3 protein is CASSAINTFNEQYF. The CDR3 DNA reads TGTGCCAGCTCCGCAATTAACACCTTTAACGAGCAGTACTTC.

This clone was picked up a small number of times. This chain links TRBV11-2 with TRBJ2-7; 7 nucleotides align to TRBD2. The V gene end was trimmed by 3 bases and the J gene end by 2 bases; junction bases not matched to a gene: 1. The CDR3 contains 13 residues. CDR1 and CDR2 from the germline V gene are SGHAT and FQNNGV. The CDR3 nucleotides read TGTGCCAGCAGCTTTGGACTAGCCTACGAGCAGTACTTC. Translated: CASSFGLAYEQYF.

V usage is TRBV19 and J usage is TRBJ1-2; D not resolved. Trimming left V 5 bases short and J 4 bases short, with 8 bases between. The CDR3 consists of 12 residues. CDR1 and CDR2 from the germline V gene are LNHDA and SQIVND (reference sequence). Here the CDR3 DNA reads TGTGCCAGTAGTGTTCCCGTCTATGGCTACACCTTC. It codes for CASSVPVYGYTF.

CDR3 protein: CASSLTGFYSNQPQHF. As DNA, the CDR3 is TGTGCCAGCAGCCTAACAGGGTTCTATAGCAATCAGCCCCAGCATTTT. The genes are TRBV2 and TRBJ1-5; maybe TRBD1 (6 bases). The CDR3 runs 16 residues. Per germline, CDR1 SNHLY and CDR2 FYNNEI. Between the trimmed V and J ends, which lost 6 bases and 0 bases, there was a span of 15 bases.

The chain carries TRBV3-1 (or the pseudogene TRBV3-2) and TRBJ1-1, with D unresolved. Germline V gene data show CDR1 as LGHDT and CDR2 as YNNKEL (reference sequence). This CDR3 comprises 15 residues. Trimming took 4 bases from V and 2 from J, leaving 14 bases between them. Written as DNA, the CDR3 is TGTGCCAGCAGCCTTCAAATGACTCCTAACACTGAAGCTTTCTTT. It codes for CASSLQMTPNTEAFF.

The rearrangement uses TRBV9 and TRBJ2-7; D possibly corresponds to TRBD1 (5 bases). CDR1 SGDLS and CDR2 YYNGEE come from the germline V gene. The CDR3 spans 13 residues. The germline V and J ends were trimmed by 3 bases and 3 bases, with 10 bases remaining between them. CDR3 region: CASSGSDSYEQYF. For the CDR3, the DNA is TGTGCCAGCAGCGGGAGTGACAGCTACGAGCAGTACTTC.

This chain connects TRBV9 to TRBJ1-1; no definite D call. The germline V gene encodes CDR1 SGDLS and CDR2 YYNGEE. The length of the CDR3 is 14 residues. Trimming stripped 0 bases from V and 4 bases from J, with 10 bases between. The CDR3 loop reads CASSVVGVGTEAFF. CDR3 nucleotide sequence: TGTGCCAGCAGCGTAGTCGGGGTTGGCACTGAAGCTTTCTTT.

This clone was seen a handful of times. Written as DNA, the CDR3 is TGCAGTGCTACACAGGGTAATGAGCAGTTCTTC. Translated, it gives CSATQGNEQFF. This chain links TRBV20-1 with TRBJ2-1; D may be TRBD1 (6 bases). The CDR3 has 11 amino acids. V was cut by 4 bases and J by 7 bases, with 8 bases left in between. The germline V gene has CDR1 DFQATT and CDR2 SNEGSKA (reference sequence).

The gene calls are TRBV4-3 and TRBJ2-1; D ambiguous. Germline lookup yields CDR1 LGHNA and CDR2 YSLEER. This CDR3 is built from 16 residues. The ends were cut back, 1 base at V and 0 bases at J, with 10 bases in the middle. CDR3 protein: CASSQGKYSSYNEQFF. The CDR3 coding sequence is TGCGCCAGCAGCCAAGGTAAATACAGCTCCTACAATGAGCAGTTCTTC.

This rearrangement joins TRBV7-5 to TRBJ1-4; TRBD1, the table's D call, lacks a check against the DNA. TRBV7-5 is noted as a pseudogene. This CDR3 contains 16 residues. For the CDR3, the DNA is TGTGCCAGAAGCTCGACTCAGGGCTGGCCTAATGAAAAACTGTTTTTT. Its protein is CARSSTQGWPNEKLFF.

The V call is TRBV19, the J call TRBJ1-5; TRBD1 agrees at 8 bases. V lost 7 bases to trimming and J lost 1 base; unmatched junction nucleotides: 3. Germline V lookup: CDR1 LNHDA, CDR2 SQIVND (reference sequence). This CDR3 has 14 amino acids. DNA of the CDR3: TGTGCCAGTACCCCAGGGGGCAGCAATCAGCCCCAGCATTTT. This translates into CASTPGGSNQPQHF.